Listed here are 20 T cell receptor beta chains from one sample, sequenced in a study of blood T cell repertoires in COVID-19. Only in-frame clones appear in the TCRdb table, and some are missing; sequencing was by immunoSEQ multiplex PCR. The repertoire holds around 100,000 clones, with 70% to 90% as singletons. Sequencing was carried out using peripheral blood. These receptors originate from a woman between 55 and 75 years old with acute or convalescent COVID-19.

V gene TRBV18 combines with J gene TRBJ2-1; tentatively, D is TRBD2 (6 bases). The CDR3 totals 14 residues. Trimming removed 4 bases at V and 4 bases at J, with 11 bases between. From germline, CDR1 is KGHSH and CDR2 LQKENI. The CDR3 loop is CASSLRDSYNEQFF. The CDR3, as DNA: TGTGCCAGCTCACTTCGGGACTCTTACAATGAGCAGTTCTTC.

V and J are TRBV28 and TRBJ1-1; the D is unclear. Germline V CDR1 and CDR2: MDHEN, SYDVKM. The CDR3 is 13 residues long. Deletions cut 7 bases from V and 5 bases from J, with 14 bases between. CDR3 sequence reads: CASIIGRGTEAFF. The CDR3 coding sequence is TGTGCCAGCATCATAGGGAGAGGGACTGAAGCTTTCTTT.

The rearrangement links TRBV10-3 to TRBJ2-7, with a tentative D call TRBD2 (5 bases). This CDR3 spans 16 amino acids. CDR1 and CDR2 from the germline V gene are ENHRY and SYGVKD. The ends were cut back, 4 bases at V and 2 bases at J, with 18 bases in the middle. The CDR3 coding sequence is TGTGCCATCAGTGCCAAGGGTCTCTCGGGGACCTACGAGCAGTACTTC. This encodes CAISAKGLSGTYEQYF.

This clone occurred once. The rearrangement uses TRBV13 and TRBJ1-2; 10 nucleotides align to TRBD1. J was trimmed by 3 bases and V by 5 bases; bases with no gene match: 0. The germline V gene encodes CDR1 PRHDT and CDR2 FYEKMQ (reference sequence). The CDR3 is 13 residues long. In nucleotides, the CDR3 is TGTGCCAGCAGCGGACAGGGGGACTATGGCTACACCTTC. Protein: CASSGQGDYGYTF.

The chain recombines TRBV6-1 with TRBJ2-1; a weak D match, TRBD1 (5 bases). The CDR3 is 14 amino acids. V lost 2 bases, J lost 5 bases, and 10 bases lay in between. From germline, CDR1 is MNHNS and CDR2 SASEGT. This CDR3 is CASSEQGFNNEQFF. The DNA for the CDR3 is TGTGCCAGCAGTGAACAGGGTTTTAACAATGAGCAGTTCTTC.

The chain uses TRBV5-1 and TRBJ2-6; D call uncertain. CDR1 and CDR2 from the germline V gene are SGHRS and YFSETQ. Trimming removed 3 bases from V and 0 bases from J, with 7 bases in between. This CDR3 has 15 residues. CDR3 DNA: TGCGCCAGCAGCTCCCTACCCTCTGGGGCCAACGTCCTGACTTTC. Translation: CASSSLPSGANVLTF. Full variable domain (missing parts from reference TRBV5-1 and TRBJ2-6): KAGVTQTPRYLIKTRGQQVTLSCSPISGHRSVSWYQQTPGQGLQFLFEYFSETQRNKGNFPGRFSGRQFSNSRSEMNVSTLELGDSALYLCASSSLPSGANVLTFGAGSRLTVL.

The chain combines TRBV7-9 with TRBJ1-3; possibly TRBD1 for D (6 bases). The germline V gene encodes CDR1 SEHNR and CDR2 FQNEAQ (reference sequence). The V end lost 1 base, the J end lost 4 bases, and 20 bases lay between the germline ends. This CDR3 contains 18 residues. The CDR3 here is CASSLVGAAGAPGNTIYF. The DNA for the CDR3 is TGTGCCAGCAGCTTAGTGGGGGCGGCAGGGGCCCCCGGAAACACCATATATTTT.

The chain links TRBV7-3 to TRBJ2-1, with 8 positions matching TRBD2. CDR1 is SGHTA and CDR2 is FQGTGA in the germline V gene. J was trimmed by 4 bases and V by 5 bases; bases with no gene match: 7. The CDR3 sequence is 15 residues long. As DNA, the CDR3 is TGTGCCAGCAGCCTGGCGCTAGCGGGTTACAATGAGCAGTTCTTC. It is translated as CASSLALAGYNEQFF.

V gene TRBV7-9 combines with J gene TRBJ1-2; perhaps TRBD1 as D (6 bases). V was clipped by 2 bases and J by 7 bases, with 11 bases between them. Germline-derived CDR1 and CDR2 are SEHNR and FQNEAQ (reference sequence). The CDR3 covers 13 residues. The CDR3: CASSLSGALGYTF. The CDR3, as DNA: TGTGCCAGCAGCTTATCAGGGGCTCTTGGCTACACCTTC. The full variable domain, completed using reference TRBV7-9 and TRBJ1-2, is DTGVSQNPRHKITKRGQNVTFRCDPISEHNRLYWYRQTLGQGPEFLTYFQNEAQLEKSRLLSDRFSAERPKGSFSTLEIQRTEQGDSAMYLCASSLSGALGYTFGSGTRLTVV.

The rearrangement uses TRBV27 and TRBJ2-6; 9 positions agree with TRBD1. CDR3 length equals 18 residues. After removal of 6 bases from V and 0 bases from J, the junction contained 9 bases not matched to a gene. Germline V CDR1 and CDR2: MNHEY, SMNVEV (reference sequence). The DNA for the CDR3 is TGTGCCAGCAGGCCTTTGGGACAGGGCGTCTCTGGGGCCAACGTCCTGACTTTC. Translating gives CASRPLGQGVSGANVLTF.

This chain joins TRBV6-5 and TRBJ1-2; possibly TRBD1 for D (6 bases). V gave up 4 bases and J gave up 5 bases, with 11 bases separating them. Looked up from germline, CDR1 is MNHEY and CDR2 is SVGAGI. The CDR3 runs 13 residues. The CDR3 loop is CASSFLRGYGYTF. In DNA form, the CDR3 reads TGTGCCAGCAGTTTTCTCAGGGGATATGGCTACACCTTC.

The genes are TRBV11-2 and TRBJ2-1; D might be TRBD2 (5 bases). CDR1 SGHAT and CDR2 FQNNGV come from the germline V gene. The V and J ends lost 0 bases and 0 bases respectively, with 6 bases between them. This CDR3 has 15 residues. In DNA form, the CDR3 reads TGTGCCAGCAGCTTAGACGGGGACTCCTACAATGAGCAGTTCTTC. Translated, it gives CASSLDGDSYNEQFF.

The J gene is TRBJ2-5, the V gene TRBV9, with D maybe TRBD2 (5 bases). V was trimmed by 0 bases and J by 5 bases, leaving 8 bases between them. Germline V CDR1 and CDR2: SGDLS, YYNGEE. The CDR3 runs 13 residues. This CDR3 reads CASSVGLAETQYF. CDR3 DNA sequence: TGTGCCAGCAGCGTAGGCCTAGCCGAGACCCAGTACTTC.

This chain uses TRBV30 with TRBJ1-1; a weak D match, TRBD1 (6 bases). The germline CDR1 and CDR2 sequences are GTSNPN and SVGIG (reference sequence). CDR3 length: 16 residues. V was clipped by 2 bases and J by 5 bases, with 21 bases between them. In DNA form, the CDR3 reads TGTGCCTGGAGTTCCCCTACCGGGGGGCGCCGGACTGAAGCTTTCTTT. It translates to CAWSSPTGGRRTEAFF.

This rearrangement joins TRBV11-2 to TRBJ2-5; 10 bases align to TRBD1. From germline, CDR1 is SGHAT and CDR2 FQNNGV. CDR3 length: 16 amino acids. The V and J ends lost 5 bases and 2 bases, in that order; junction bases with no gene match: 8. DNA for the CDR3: TGTGCCAGCAGCAGGGTAGGACAGGGGGGTCAAGAGACCCAGTACTTC. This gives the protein CASSRVGQGGQETQYF.

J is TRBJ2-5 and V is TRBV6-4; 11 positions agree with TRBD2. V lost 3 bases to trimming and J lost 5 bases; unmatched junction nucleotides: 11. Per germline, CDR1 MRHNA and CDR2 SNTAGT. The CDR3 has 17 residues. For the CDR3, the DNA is TGTGCCAGCAGTGAGCTTCTAGCGGGAGGAGGTGGGGAGACCCAGTACTTC. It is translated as CASSELLAGGGGETQYF.

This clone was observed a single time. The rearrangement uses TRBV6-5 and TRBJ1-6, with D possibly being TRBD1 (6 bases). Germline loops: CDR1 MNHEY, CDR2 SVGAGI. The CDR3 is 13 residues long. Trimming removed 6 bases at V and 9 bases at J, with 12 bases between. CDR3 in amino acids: CASRPRGSSPLHF. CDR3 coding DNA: TGTGCCAGCAGGCCCAGGGGTAGTTCACCCCTCCACTTT.

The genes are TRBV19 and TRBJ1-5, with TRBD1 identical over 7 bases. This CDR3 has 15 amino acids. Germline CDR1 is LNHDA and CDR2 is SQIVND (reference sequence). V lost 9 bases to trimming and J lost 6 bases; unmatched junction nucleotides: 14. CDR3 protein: CASRLRGTDAQPQHF. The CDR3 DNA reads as TGTGCCAGCCGCCTGAGAGGGACAGACGCTCAGCCCCAGCATTTT.

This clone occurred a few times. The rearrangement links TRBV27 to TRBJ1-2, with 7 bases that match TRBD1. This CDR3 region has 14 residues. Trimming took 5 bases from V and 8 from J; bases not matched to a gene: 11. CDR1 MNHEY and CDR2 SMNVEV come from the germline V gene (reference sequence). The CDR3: CASSTRWQGDGYTF. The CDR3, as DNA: TGTGCCAGCAGTACCCGGTGGCAGGGGGACGGCTACACCTTC.

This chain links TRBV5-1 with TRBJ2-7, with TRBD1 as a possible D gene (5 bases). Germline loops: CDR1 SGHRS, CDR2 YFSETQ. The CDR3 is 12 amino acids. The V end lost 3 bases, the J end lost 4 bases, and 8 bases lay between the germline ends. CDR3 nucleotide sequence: TGCGCCAGCAGCTCCGACAGTTACGAGCAGTACTTC. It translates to CASSSDSYEQYF.